Below are 3 T cell receptor beta chains sequenced from a single sample in a study of blood T cell repertoires in COVID-19. Using immunoSEQ multiplex PCR, the repertoire was profiled, and TCRdb retains in-frame clones only, with some absent. The repertoire holds fewer than 250,000 clones, with under 80% as singletons. The material sequenced was peripheral blood. The receptor set was obtained from a woman aged 45-65 years with acute or convalescent COVID-19.

The chain links TRBV4-1 to TRBJ2-7, with TRBD2 identical over 9 bases. Germline values: CDR1 MGHRA, CDR2 YSYEKL. With V trimmed by 4 bases and J by 0 bases, 7 bases remained unmatched. The CDR3 runs 16 residues. Here the CDR3 DNA reads TGCGCCAGCAGCCTCTCTAGCGGGACTAACTCCTACGAGCAGTACTTC. Translating it yields CASSLSSGTNSYEQYF.

The gene calls are TRBV5-1 and TRBJ1-5; weak D call: TRBD1 (5 bases). CDR3 length: 16 residues. Trimming took off 2 bases at V and 5 bases at J, with 17 bases between the two ends. CDR1 and CDR2 (germline): SGHRS, YFSETQ. The CDR3 loop reads CASSLEPARVDQPQHF. CDR3 coding DNA: TGCGCCAGCAGCTTAGAGCCGGCCAGGGTGGATCAGCCCCAGCATTTT.

The chain recombines TRBV27 with TRBJ2-1; 8 bases agree with TRBD2. V lost 0 bases to trimming and J lost 6 bases; unmatched junction nucleotides: 4. This CDR3 comprises 15 residues. Germline values: CDR1 MNHEY, CDR2 SMNVEV (reference sequence). The CDR3 loop is CASSLSSGASNEQFF. The CDR3 region has the DNA TGTGCCAGCAGTTTATCTAGCGGGGCTAGCAATGAGCAGTTCTTC.